A selection of T cell receptor beta chains follows, all from one sample in a study of T cells in localized non-small cell lung cancer. This table comes from immunoSEQ multiplex PCR, and its TCRdb copy is limited to in-frame clones, with some not included. This table holds 2,500 or so clones, less than 25% found once. Here the sequenced sample was normal lung tissue next to the tumor, taken before any cancer treatment. The source is a female donor with stage II lung adenocarcinoma. Each CDR3 is given with its conserved first and last residue. The D gene is left open where the match is weak. Not every row has a clone size; where given, it reads once, few, many or a size class.

v_call,clone_size,j_call,d_call,cdr3_nt,cdr3_aa
TRBV30,few,TRBJ1-1,-,TGTGCCTTTGAGCGGAACACTGAAGCTTTCTTT,CAFERNTEAFF
TRBV11-3,few,TRBJ2-5,TRBD2,TGTGCCAGCAGCCTGCGGGGGGGAAATCAAGAGACCCAGTACTTC,CASSLRGGNQETQYF
TRBV9,medium-sized,TRBJ2-7,TRBD1,TGTGCCAGCAGTGAAATGGGACAGGGGAGTGGGGAGCAGTACTTC,CASSEMGQGSGEQYF
TRBV5-1,-,TRBJ2-3,-,TGCGCCAGCAGCTTGTGGGGCGGGGTAAGCACAGATACGCAGTATTTT,CASSLWGGVSTDTQYF
TRBV10-2,once,TRBJ2-3,-,TGCGCCAGCGGGGCGGGGTCTAGCACAGATACGCAGTATTTT,CASGAGSSTDTQYF
TRBV9,few,TRBJ1-3,-,TGTGCCAGCAGCGCCCGAACAGGATCCCGTGGCACCATATATTTT,CASSARTGSRGTIYF
TRBV4-1,few,TRBJ2-3,TRBD1,TGCGCCAGCAGCCTCCCGGGGACAGGGAATCTCTGGTCAGATACGCAGTATTTT,CASSLPGTGNLWSDTQYF
TRBV19,-,TRBJ2-1,TRBD2,TGTGCCAGTACCCCGGGGGGATACAATGAGCAGTTCTTC,CASTPGGYNEQFF
TRBV4-1,few,TRBJ1-5,-,TGCGCCAGCAGCCAAGGTCTCGATAGCAATCAGCCCCAGCATTTT,CASSQGLDSNQPQHF
TRBV6-8,-,TRBJ2-6,-,TGTGCCAGCAGAGTAACGAGCTCTGGGGCCAACGTCCTGACTTTC,CASRVTSSGANVLTF
TRBV19,-,TRBJ2-5,-,TGTGCCAGCCGATCGGGGGCTCTCCAAGAGACCCAGTACTTC,CASRSGALQETQYF
TRBV11-3,medium-sized,TRBJ2-3,TRBD2,TGTGCCAGCAGCTTAGACGGCGGGGGAGGCAGAGATACGCAGTATTTT,CASSLDGGGGRDTQYF
TRBV18,medium-sized,TRBJ1-6,-,TGTGCCAGCTCACCACCGTGGCAGAGAAATTCACCCCTCCACTTT,CASSPPWQRNSPLHF
TRBV6-8,-,TRBJ1-5,-,TGTGCCAGCAGTTACTCAGGGGGGGGTAATCAGCCCCAGCATTTT,CASSYSGGGNQPQHF
TRBV18,-,TRBJ2-7,TRBD1,TGTGCCAGCTCTCCGGGACAGGGGGTTTACGAGCAGTACTTC,CASSPGQGVYEQYF
TRBV29-1,-,TRBJ2-2,TRBD2,TGCAGCGGTAACAAGGGAGGGACCGGGGAGCTGTTTTTT,CSGNKGGTGELFF
TRBV30,once,TRBJ1-1,-,TGTGCCTCCTTCACGCCGCGGCAGAGGACCACTGAAGCTTTCTTT,CASFTPRQRTTEAFF
TRBV9,-,TRBJ2-6,-,TGTGCCAGCAGCGTAGAGCAGGGGCCGAACTCTGGGGCCAACGTCCTGACTTTC,CASSVEQGPNSGANVLTF
TRBV6-8,few,TRBJ1-5,-,TGTGCCAGCAGTTACTCTCGAGCAGGTTATAGCAATCAGCCCCAGCATTTT,CASSYSRAGYSNQPQHF
TRBV19,-,TRBJ2-1,-,TGTGCCAGTAGTATTGACCGGGACACTTACAATGAGCAGTTCTTC,CASSIDRDTYNEQFF
TRBV6-8,few,TRBJ2-7,-,TGTGCCAGCAGTGACTCGGGGTTCTCCTACGAGCAGTACTTC,CASSDSGFSYEQYF
TRBV18,few,TRBJ1-2,TRBD1,TGTGCCAGCTCACCAGAAAGGACAGGAGGGTATGGCTACACCTTC,CASSPERTGGYGYTF
TRBV6-8,few,TRBJ1-2,-,TGTGCCAGCCTTCACCGCGGGGCCCAAGGCTATGGCTACACCTTC,CASLHRGAQGYGYTF
TRBV25-1,-,TRBJ1-4,-,TGTGCCAGCAGTGAATCCCGTCCGGGGGGGCCCCGGGAAAAACTGTTTTTT,CASSESRPGGPREKLFF
TRBV11-3,-,TRBJ2-2,TRBD2,TGTGCCAGCAGCTTGGTGGCGGGGGTCCGGGCCGGGGAGCTGTTTTTT,CASSLVAGVRAGELFF
TRBV9,few,TRBJ2-2,-,TGTGCCAGCAGCTTCCAGCAAATCACCGGGGAGCTGTTTTTT,CASSFQQITGELFF
TRBV11-3,medium-sized,TRBJ1-3,TRBD1,TGTGCCAGCAGCTTAGTGACTAGACAGGGCGCGAGAAGCTCTGGAAACACCATATATTTT,CASSLVTRQGARSSGNTIYF
TRBV1,medium-sized,TRBJ2-3,-,TGCGCCAGCAGCCAGGGGGGACTACTTGTAGGCACAGATACGCAGTATTTT,CASSQGGLLVGTDTQYF
TRBV28,-,TRBJ2-2,TRBD1,TGTGCCAGCAGTAGACAGGGTCGTATAACCACCGGGGAGCTGTTTTTT,CASSRQGRITTGELFF
TRBV19,-,TRBJ1-2,-,TGTGCCAGTAGTACCTCTATTCAGGGCTACTATGGCTACACCTTC,CASSTSIQGYYGYTF
TRBV19,-,TRBJ2-2,TRBD2,TGTGCCAGTAGTATCTTGGGCGGGGGACCATCCGGGGAGCTGTTTTTT,CASSILGGGPSGELFF
TRBV5-1,few,TRBJ1-3,-,TGCGCCAGCAGCTTGGATGGCCAGGGGAGCGAAAACACCATATATTTT,CASSLDGQGSENTIYF
TRBV7-2,-,TRBJ1-1,-,TGTGCCGTCCTACAGAATTTGGGGACTGAAGCTTTCTTT,CAVLQNLGTEAFF
TRBV12-5,-,TRBJ2-3,-,TGTGCTAGTGGTTTGGCAATCAATACAGATACGCAGTATTTT,CASGLAINTDTQYF
TRBV11-3,few,TRBJ2-2,TRBD2,TGTGCCAGCAGCCCCCTCGGGAGGACCGGGGAGCTGTTTTTT,CASSPLGRTGELFF
TRBV19,once,TRBJ1-6,-,TGTGCCAGTAGGACCCAGGGATCCTATAATTCACCCCTCCACTTT,CASRTQGSYNSPLHF
TRBV18,-,TRBJ1-2,-,TGTGCCAGCTCCTCGGGGCAGGGAGCTGGCTACACCTTC,CASSSGQGAGYTF
TRBV5-1,few,TRBJ2-2,-,TGCGCCAGCAGCTTGGCAGCCGGGACCGAAAACACCGGGGAGCTGTTTTTT,CASSLAAGTENTGELFF
TRBV11-3,-,TRBJ2-7,-,TGTGCCAGCAGCTTAGTCCAGAAGGTCGGGTCCTACGAGCAGTACTTC,CASSLVQKVGSYEQYF
TRBV19,few,TRBJ1-1,-,TGTGCCAGTAAACAGGTCAACACTGAAGCTTTCTTT,CASKQVNTEAFF
TRBV2,few,TRBJ2-2,-,TGTGCCAGCAGTGAACTCAGGGCGAACACCGGGGAGCTGTTTTTT,CASSELRANTGELFF
TRBV7-6,-,TRBJ2-1,TRBD2,TGTGCCAGCAGCTTCCCGGGACTAGCGAGATACAATGAGCAGTTCTTC,CASSFPGLARYNEQFF
TRBV11-3,large,TRBJ1-1,-,TGTGCCAGCAGCCCGACGGGGACCATGAACACTGAAGCTTTCTTT,CASSPTGTMNTEAFF
TRBV6-8,few,TRBJ2-3,TRBD2,TGTGCCAGCAGTTACGTAAGCGGGGGGGCAGATACGCAGTATTTT,CASSYVSGGADTQYF
TRBV6-8,-,TRBJ2-3,TRBD1,TGTGCCAGCAGTCGAACACAGGGGCGTGTAGATACGCAGTATTTT,CASSRTQGRVDTQYF
TRBV9,few,TRBJ2-7,-,TGTGCCAGCAGCCCAACTAGGACCTCCTACGAGCAGTACTTC,CASSPTRTSYEQYF
TRBV29-1,-,TRBJ1-1,-,TGCAGCGTTGAAGATCTCAAAGGGTACGGGGGGTACCAAGGCGCTGAAGCTTTCTTT,CSVEDLKGYGGYQGAEAFF
TRBV11-3,-,TRBJ1-6,-,TGTGCCAGCAGCTCCGACCCCGGGGGCGCAAGGAATTCACCCCTCCACTTT,CASSSDPGGARNSPLHF
TRBV2,many,TRBJ2-7,-,TGTGCCACTCGAGAGGCACAGGGTTTGCCTCTCGGGAAGCAGTACTTC,CATREAQGLPLGKQYF
TRBV11-3,few,TRBJ2-5,TRBD1,TGTGCCAGCAGCTTAGACACCGGGACAGGGGGAGAGACCCAGTACTTC,CASSLDTGTGGETQYF
TRBV1,few,TRBJ2-7,-,TGCACCAGCAGCCCGCGGGGGCTACCCTACGAGCAGTACTTC,CTSSPRGLPYEQYF
TRBV23-1,few,TRBJ1-4,-,TGCGCCAGCAGCTTGGCGACAAGGGAAAAACTGTTTTTT,CASSLATREKLFF
TRBV11-3,-,TRBJ2-2,TRBD2,TGTGCCAGCAGCTTGGCGAGCGGGGGGGCGAACACCGGGGAGCTGTTTTTT,CASSLASGGANTGELFF
TRBV5-1,few,TRBJ2-1,-,TGCGCCAGCGGGCGGGAAAATCAGGCCTCACTCAATGAGCAGTTCTTC,CASGRENQASLNEQFF
TRBV9,few,TRBJ1-6,-,TGTGCCAGCAGCGTAGGGGCCTCACCCCTCCACTTT,CASSVGASPLHF